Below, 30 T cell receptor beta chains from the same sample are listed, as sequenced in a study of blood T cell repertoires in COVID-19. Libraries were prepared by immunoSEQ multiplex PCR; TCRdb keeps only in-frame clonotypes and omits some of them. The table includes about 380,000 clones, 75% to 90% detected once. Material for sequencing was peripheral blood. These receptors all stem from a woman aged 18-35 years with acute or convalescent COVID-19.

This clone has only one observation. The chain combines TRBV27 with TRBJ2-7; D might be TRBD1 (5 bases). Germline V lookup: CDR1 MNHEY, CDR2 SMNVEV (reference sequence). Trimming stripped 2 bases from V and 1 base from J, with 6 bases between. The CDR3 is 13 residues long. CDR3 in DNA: TGTGCCAGCAGTTTACAGGGTTCCTACGAGCAGTACTTC. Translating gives CASSLQGSYEQYF.

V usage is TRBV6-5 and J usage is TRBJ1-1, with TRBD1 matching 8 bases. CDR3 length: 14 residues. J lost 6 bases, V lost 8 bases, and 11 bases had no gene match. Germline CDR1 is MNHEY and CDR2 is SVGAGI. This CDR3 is CASALQGAVPEAFF. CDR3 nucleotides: TGTGCCAGCGCACTTCAGGGGGCGGTCCCTGAAGCTTTCTTT.

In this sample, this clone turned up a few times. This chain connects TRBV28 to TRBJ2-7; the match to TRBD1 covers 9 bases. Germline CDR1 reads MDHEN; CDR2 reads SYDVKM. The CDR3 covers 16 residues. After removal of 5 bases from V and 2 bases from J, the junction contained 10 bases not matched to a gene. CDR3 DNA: TGTGCCAGCAGTGGGACAGGGCCGGGCCCAACCTACGAGCAGTACTTC. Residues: CASSGTGPGPTYEQYF.

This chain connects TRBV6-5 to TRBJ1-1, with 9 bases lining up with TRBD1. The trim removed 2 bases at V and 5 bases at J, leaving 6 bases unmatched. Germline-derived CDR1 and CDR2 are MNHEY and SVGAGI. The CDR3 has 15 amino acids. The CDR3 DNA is TGTGCCAGCAGTTACCCCGGACAGGGGAAGACTGAAGCTTTCTTT. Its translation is CASSYPGQGKTEAFF.

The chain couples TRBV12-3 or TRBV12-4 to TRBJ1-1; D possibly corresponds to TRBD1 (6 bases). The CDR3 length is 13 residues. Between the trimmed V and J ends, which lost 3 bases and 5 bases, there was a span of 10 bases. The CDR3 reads CASSFSGVTEAFF. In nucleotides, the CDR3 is TGTGCCAGCAGTTTCTCAGGGGTTACTGAAGCTTTCTTT.

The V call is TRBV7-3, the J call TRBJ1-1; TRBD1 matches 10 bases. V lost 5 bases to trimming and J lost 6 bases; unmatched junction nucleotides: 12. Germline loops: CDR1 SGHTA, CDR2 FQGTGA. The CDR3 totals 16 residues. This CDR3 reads CASSREPGQGRPEAFF. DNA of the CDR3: TGTGCCAGCAGCCGTGAGCCGGGACAGGGGAGGCCTGAAGCTTTCTTT. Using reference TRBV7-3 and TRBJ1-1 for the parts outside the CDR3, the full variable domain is GAGVSQTPSNKVTEKGKYVELRCDPISGHTALYWYRQSLGQGPEFLIYFQGTGAADDSGLPNDRFFAVRPEGSVSTLKIQRTERGDSAVYLCASSREPGQGRPEAFFGQGTRLTVV.

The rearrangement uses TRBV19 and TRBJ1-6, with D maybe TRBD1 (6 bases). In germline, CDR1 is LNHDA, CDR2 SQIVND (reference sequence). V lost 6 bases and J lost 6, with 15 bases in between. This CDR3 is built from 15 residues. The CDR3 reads CASRKGDPGNSPLHF. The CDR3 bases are TGTGCCAGTAGGAAGGGGGACCCAGGTAATTCACCCCTCCACTTT. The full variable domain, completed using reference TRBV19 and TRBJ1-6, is DGGITQSPKYLFRKEGQNVTLSCEQNLNHDAMYWYRQDPGQGLRLIYYSQIVNDFQKGDIAEGYSVSREKKESFPLTVTSAQKNPTAFYLCASRKGDPGNSPLHFGNGTRLTVT.

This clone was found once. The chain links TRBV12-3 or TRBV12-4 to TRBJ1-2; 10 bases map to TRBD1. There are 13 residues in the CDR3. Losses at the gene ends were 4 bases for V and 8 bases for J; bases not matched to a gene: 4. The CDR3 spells CASSWGQGNGYTF. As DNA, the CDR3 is TGTGCCAGCAGTTGGGGACAGGGGAACGGCTACACCTTC.

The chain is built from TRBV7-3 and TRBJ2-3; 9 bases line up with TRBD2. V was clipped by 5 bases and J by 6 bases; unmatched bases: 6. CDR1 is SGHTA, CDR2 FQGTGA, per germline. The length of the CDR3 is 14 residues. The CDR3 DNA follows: TGTGCCAGCAGCGCCAGCGGGGGGCCTGATACGCAGTATTTT. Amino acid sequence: CASSASGGPDTQYF. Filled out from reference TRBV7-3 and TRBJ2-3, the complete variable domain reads GAGVSQTPSNKVTEKGKYVELRCDPISGHTALYWYRQSLGQGPEFLIYFQGTGAADDSGLPNDRFFAVRPEGSVSTLKIQRTERGDSAVYLCASSASGGPDTQYFGPGTRLTVL.

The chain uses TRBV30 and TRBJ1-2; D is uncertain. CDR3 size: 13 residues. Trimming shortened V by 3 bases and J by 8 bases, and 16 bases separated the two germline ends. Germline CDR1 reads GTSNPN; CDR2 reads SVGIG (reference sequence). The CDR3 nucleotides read TGTGCCTGGAGCGGCACCGGAGGGTCCGGCTACACCTTC. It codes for CAWSGTGGSGYTF.

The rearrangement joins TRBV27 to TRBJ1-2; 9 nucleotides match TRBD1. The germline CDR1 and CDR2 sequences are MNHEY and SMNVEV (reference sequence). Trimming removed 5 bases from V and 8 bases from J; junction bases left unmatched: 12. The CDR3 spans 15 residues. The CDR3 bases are TGTGCCAGCAGTCTTACTCCGGGACAGGGTTGGGGCTACACCTTC. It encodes CASSLTPGQGWGYTF.

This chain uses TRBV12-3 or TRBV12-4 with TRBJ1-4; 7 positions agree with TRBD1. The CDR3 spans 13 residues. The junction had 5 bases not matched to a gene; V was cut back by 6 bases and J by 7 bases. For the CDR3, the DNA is TGTGCCAGCAGCCGACAGGGAGGTGAAAAACTGTTTTTT. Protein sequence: CASSRQGGEKLFF.

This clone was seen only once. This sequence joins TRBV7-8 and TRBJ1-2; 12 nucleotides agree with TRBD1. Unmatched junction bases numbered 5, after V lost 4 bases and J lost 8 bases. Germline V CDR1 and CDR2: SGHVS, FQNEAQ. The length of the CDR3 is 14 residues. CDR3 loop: CASSSGTGGAGYTF. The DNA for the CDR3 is TGTGCCAGCAGCTCCGGGACAGGGGGCGCCGGCTACACCTTC.

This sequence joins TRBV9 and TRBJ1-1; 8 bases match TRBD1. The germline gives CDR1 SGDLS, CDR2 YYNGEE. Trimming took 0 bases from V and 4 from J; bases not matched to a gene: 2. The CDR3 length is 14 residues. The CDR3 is CASSVGTGITEAFF. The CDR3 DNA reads TGTGCCAGCAGCGTAGGGACAGGGATCACTGAAGCTTTCTTT.

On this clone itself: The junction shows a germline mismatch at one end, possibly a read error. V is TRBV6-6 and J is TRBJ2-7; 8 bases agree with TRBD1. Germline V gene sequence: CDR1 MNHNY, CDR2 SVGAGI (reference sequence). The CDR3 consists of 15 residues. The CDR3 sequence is CASSYDPDRGHLFHF. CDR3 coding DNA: TGTGCCAGCAGTTACGACCCCGACAGGGGCCACTTATTCCACTTC.

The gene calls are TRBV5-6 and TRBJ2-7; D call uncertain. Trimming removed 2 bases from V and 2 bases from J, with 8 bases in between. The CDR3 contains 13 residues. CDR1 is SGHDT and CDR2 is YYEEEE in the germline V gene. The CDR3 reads CASSFGGTYEQYF. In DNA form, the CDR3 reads TGTGCCAGCAGCTTTGGCGGAACCTACGAGCAGTACTTC.

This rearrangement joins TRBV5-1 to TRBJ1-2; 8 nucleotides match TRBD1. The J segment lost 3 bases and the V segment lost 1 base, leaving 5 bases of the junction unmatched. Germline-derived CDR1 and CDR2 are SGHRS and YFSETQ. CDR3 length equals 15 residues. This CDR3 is CASSLKDRGDYGYTF. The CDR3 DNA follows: TGCGCCAGCAGCTTGAAAGACAGGGGAGACTATGGCTACACCTTC.

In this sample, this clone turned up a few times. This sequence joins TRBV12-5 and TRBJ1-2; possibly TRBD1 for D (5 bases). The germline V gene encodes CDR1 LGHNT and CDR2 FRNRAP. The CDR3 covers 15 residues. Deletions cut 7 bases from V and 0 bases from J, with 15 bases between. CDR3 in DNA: TGTGCTAGTGTCCCAGGCAGGGTAGCTAACTATGGCTACACCTTC. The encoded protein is CASVPGRVANYGYTF.

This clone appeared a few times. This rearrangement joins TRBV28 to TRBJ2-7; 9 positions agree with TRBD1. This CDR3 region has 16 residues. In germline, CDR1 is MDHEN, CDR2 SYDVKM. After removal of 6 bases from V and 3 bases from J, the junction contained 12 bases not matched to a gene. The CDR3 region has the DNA TGTGCCAGCAGGACACGGACAGGGGTCACCTACTACGAGCAGTACTTC. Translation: CASRTRTGVTYYEQYF. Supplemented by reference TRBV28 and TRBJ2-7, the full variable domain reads DVKVTQSSRYLVKRTGEKVFLECVQDMDHENMFWYRQDPGLGLRLIYFSYDVKMKEKGDIPEGYSVSREKKERFSLILESASTNQTSMYLCASRTRTGVTYYEQYFGPGTRLTVT.

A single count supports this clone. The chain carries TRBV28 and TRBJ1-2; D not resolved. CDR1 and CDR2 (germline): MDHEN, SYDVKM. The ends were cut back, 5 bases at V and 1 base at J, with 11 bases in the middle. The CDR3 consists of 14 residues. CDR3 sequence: CASSPPGNNYGYTF. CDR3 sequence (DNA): TGTGCCAGCAGTCCCCCCGGGAATAACTATGGCTACACCTTC.

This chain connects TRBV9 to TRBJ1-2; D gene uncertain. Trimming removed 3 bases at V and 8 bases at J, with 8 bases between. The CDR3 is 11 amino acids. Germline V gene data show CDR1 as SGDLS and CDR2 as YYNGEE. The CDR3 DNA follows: TGTGCCAGCAGCGCCTCGGGGGGCTACACCTTC. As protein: CASSASGGYTF.

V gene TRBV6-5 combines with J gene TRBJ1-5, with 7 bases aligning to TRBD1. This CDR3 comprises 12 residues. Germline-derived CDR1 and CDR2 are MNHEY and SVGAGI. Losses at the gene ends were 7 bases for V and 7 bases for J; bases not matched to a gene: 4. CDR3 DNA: TGTGCCAGCACGCAGGGGGGCCAGCCCCAGCATTTT. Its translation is CASTQGGQPQHF.

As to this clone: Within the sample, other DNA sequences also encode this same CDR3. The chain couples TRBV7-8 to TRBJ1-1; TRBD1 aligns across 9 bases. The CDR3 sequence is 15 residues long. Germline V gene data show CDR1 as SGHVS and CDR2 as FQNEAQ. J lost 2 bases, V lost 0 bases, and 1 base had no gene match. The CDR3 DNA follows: TGTGCCAGCAGCTTAGCGGGACAGGGTAACACTGAAGCTTTCTTT. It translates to CASSLAGQGNTEAFF. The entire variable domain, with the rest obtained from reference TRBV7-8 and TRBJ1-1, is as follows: GAGVSQSPRYKVAKRGQDVALRCDPISGHVSLFWYQQALGQGPEFLTYFQNEAQLDKSGLPSDRFFAERPEGSVSTLKIQRTQQEDSAVYLCASSLAGQGNTEAFFGQGTRLTVV.

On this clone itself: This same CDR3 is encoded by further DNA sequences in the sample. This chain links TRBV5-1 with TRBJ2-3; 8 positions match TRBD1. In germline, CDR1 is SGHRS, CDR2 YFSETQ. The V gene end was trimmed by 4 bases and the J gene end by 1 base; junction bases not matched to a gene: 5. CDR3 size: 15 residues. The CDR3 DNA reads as TGCGCCAGCAGCCTAGGACAGGGCGGCACAGATACGCAGTATTTT. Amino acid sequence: CASSLGQGGTDTQYF.

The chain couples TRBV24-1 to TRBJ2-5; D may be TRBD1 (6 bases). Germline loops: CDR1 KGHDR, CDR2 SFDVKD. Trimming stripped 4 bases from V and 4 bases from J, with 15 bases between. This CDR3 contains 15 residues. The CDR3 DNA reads TGTGCCACCAGTGAATGGGTCTCAGGGGCAGAGACCCAGTACTTC. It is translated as CATSEWVSGAETQYF.

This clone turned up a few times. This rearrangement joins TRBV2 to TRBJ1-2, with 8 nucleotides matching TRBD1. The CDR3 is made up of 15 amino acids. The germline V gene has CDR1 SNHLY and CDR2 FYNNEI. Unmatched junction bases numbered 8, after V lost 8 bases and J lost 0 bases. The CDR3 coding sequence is TGTGCCAGCGGAGGTACAGGGGGGGCTAACTATGGCTACACCTTC. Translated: CASGGTGGANYGYTF.

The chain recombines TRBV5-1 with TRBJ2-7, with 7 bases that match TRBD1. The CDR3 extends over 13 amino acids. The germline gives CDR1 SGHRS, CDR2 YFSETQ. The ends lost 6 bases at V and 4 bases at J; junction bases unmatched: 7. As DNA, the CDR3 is TGCGCCAGCACCATCGGACAGGCGTACGAGCAGTACTTC. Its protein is CASTIGQAYEQYF.

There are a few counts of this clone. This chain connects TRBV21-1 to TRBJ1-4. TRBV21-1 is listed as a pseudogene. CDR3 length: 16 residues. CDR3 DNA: TGTGCCAGCAGCAAGCGGGTGGAAAACAGCTGGGAAAAACTGTTTTTT. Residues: CASSKRVENSWEKLFF.

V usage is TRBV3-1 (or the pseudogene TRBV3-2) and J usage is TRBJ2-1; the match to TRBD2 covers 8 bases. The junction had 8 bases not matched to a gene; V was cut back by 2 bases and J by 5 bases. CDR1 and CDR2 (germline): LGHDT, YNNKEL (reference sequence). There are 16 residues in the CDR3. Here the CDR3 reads CASSQKRGSGNNEQFF. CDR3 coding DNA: TGTGCCAGCAGCCAAAAAAGGGGTAGCGGGAACAATGAGCAGTTCTTC.

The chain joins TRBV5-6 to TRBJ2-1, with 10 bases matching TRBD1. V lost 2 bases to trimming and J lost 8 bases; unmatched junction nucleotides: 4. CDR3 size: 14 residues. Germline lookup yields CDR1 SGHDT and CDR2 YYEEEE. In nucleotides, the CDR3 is TGTGCCAGCAGCTTCATGACAGGGGGCTATGAGCAGTTCTTC. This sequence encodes CASSFMTGGYEQFF.